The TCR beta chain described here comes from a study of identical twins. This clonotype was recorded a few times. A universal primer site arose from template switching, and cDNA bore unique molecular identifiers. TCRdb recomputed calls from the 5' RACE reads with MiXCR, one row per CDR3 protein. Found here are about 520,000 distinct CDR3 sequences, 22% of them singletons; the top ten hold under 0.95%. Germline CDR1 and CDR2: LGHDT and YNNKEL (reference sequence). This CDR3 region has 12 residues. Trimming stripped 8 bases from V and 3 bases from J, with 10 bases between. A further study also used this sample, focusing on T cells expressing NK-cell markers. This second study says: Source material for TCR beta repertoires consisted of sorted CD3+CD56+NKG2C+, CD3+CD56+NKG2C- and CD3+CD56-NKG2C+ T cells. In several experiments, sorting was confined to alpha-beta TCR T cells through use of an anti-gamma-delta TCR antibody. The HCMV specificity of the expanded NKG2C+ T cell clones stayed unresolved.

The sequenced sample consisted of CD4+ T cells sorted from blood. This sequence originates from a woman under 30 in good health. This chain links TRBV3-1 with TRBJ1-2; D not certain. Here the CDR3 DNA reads TGTGCCAGCTCCGACCGGGACTATGGCTACACCTTC. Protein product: CASSDRDYGYTF. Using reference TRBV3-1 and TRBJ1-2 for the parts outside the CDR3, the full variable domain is DTAVSQTPKYLVTQMGNDKSIKCEQNLGHDTMYWYKQDSKKFLKIMFSYNNKELIINETVPNRFSPKSPDKAHLNLHINSLELGDSAVYFCASSDRDYGYTFGSGTRLTVV.